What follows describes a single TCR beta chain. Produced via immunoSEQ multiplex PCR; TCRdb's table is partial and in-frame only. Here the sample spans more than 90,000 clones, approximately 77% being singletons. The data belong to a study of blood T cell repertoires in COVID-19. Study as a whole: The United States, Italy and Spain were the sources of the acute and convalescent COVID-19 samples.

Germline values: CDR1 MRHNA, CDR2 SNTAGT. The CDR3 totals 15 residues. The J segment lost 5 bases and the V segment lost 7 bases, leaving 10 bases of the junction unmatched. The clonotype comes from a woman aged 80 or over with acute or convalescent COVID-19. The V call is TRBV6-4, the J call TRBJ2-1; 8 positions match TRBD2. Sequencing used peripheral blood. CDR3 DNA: TGTGCCAGCACCGAAGGGACTAGTCCCCACAATGAGCAGTTCTTC. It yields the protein CASTEGTSPHNEQFF.